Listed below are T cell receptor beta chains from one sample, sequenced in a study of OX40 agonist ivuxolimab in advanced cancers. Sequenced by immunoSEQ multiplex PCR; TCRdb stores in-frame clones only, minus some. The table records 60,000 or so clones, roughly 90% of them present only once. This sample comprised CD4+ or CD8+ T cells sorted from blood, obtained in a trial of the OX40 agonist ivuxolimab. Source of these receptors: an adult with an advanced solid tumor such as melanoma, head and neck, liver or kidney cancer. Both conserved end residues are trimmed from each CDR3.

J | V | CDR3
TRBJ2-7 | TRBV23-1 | ASKGDRTPYEQY
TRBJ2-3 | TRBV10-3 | AIRTSGGAAHTQY
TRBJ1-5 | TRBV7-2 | ASSLGPGGNQPQH
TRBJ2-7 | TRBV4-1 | ASSPSLLAGAGYEQY
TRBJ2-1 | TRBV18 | ASSPGGLISNEQF
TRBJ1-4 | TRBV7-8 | ASSLERWGKDEKLF
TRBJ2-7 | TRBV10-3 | AISESGTRQGTSSYEQY
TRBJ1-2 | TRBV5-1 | ASSLDRADYGYT
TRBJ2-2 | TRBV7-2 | ASSFTGGDTGELF
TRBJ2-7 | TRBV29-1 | SVSGAISYEQY
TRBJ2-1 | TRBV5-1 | ASSEPSQGGGNEQF
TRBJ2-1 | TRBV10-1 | ASSDGTSYYNEQF
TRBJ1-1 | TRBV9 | ASSVGEGLREAF
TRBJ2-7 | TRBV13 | ASSLGAGGPFEQY
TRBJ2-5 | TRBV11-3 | ASSLDSGRGTTQY
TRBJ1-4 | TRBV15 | ATQNLKKLF
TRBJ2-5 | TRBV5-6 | ASSVGTYQETQY
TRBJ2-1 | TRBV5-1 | ASSLGGGLINEQF
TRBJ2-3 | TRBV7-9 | ASSLGGTQGGTDTQY
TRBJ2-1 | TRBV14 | ASSQGQGWNEQF
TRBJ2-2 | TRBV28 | ASSQTGIGGELF
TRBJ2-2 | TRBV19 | ASSIADSYPGELF
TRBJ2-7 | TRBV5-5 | ASSLAGGGGGRNEQY
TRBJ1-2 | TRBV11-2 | ASSEEGYGYT
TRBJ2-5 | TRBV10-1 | ASSEYGTSLSETQY
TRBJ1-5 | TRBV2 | ASSEEVQPQH
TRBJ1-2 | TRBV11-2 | ASSGQGKFRSYT
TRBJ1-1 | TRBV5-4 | ASSLESREAF
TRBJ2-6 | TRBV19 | ASSTDRVGGANVLT
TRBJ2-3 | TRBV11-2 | ASSLSEGLIDTQY
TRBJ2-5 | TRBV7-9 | ASSFGNQETQY
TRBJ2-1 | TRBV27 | ASSLGTGGYEQF
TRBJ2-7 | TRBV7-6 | ASSFDSGTASYEQY
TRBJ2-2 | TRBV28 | ASSFGGQETGELF
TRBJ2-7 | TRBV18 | ASSPPALAGVDEQY
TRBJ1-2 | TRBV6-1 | ASSESWGLGHYGYT
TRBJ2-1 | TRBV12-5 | ASGLGTGGSNEQF
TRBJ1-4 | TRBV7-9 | ATYWGPAGEKLF
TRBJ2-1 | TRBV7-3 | ASSLRRTGPYNEQF
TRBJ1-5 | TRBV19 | ASSRQVGQPQH